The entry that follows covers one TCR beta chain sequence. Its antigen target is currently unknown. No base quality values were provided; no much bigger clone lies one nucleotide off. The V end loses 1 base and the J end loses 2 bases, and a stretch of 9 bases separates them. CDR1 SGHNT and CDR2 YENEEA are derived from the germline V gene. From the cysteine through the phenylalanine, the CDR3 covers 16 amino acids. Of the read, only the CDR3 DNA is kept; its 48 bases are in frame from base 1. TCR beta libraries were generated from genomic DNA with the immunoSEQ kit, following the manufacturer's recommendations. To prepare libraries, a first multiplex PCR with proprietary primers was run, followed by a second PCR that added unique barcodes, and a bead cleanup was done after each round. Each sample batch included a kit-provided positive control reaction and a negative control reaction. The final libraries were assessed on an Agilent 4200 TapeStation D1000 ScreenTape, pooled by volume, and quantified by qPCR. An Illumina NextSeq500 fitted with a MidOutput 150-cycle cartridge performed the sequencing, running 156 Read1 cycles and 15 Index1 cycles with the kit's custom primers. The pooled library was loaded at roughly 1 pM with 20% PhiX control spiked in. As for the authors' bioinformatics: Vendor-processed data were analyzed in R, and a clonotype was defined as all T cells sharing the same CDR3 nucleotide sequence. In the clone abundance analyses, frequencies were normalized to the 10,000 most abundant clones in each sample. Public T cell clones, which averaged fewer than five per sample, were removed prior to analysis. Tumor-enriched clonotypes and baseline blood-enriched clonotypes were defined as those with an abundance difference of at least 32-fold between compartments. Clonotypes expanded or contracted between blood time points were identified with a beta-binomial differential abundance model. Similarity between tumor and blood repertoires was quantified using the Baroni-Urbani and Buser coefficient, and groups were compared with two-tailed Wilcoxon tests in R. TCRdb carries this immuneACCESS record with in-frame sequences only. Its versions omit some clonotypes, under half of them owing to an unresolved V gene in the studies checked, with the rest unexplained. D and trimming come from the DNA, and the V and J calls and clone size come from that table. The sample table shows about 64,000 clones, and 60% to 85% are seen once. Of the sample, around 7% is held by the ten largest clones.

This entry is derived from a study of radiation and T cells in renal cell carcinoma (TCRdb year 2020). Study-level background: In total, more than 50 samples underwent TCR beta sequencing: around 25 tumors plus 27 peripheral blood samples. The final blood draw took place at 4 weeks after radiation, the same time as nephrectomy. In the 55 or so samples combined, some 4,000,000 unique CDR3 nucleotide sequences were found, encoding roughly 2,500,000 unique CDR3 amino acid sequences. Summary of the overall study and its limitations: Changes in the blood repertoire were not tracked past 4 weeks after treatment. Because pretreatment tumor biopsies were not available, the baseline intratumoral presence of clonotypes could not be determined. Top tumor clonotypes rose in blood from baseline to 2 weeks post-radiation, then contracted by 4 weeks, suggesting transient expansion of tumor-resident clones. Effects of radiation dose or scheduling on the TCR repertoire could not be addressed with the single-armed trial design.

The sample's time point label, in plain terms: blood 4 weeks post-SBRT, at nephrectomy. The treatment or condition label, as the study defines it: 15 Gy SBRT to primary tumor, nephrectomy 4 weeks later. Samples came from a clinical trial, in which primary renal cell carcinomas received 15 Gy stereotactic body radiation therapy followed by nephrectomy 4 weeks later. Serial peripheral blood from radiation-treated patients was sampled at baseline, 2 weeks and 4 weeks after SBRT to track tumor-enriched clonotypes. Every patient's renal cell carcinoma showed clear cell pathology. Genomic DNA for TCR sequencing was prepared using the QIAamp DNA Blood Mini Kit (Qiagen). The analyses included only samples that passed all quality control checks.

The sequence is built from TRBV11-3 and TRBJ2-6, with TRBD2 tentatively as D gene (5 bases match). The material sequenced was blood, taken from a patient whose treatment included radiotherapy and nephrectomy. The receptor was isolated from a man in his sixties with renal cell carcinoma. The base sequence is TGTGCCAGCAGCTTAGGAAGAGCGGCTGGGGCCAACGTCCTGACTTTC. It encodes CASSLGRAAGANVLTF.